What follows are 22 T cell receptor beta chains derived from one specimen sequenced in a study of identical twins. TCRdb passed the 5' RACE reads through MiXCR, listing each CDR3 protein once. The sample lists about 250,000 distinct CDR3 sequences, around 7.6% occurring once. The sample was also reused in another study, on yellow fever vaccine responses in identical twins.

Sequenced input: CD8+ T cells sorted from blood. These receptors were obtained from a woman under 30 in good health.

The genes are TRBV28 and TRBJ2-3; 7 nucleotides match TRBD2. V was pared by 2 bases and J by 6 bases, with 14 bases of the junction left unmatched. The CDR3 is made up of 17 amino acids. The V gene's germline CDR1 is MDHEN and CDR2 SYDVKM. The CDR3 coding sequence is TGTGCCAGCAGTTTACCAGCTTCGGGGGGACCTGTGGATACGCAGTATTTT. As protein: CASSLPASGGPVDTQYF.

Worth noting for this clonotype: This sequence may be a read error, since a much larger clone differs from it by one base. The genes are TRBV5-5 and TRBJ2-7; D is unclear. The CDR3 is 14 amino acids. Germline-derived CDR1 and CDR2 are SGHKS and YYEKEE (reference sequence). The CDR3 is CASSLVPGSYEKYF. The CDR3 region has the DNA TGTGCCAGCAGCTTGGTTCCAGGCTCCTACGAGAAGTACTTC.

The rearrangement joins TRBV7-9 to TRBJ2-7; no clear D gene. V was clipped by 1 base and J by 7 bases, with 11 bases between them. This CDR3 spans 13 amino acids. CDR1 and CDR2 from the germline V gene are SEHNR and FQNEAQ (reference sequence). The DNA of the CDR3 is TGTGCCAGCAGCTTAGGGGTGGATTGGGAGCAGTACTTC. It encodes CASSLGVDWEQYF.

In this sample, this clonotype turned up a few times. V is TRBV7-9 and J is TRBJ2-1; D remains unclear. The CDR3 contains 15 residues. Germline CDR1 reads SEHNR; CDR2 reads FQNEAQ (reference sequence). Trimming removed 7 bases at V and 0 bases at J, with 13 bases between. The CDR3 DNA follows: TGTGCCAGCATCCTCCTTCAGAGCTCCTACAATGAGCAGTTCTTC. As protein: CASILLQSSYNEQFF.

The chain links TRBV6-1 to TRBJ2-5; 10 bases line up with TRBD2. Germline V lookup: CDR1 MNHNS, CDR2 SASEGT. CDR3 length: 14 amino acids. V gave up 6 bases and J gave up 4 bases; unmatched junction bases: 5. CDR3 bases: TGTGCCAGCAGACCAGCGGGGGGGCTAGAGACCCAGTACTTC. It is translated as CASRPAGGLETQYF.

This clonotype has a count of ten or more. The chain has TRBV7-8 and TRBJ2-1, with TRBD1 as a possible D gene (6 bases). The CDR3 length is 15 residues. Germline lookup yields CDR1 SGHVS and CDR2 FQNEAQ. V gave up 5 bases and J gave up 4 bases, with 15 bases separating them. CDR3 amino acids: CASSPDPGQYNEQFF. In DNA, the CDR3 is TGTGCCAGCAGCCCAGACCCTGGACAGTACAATGAGCAGTTCTTC.

This clonotype was seen once. The rearrangement links TRBV10-2 to TRBJ2-1; D is perhaps TRBD1 or TRBD2 (6 bases each). V was clipped by 8 bases and J by 8 bases, with 13 bases between them. The CDR3 runs to 12 residues. Germline-derived CDR1 and CDR2 are WSHSY and SAAADI. The CDR3 is CASSSGADEQFF. Written as DNA, the CDR3 is TGCGCCAGCTCATCGGGGGCGGATGAGCAGTTCTTC.

V is TRBV7-9 and J is TRBJ1-1, with D perhaps TRBD1 (5 bases). This CDR3 region has 13 residues. The V and J ends lost 10 bases and 6 bases respectively, with 18 bases between them. Germline CDR1 and CDR2: SEHNR and FQNEAQ (reference sequence). CDR3 region: CATLGGVPAEAFF. In DNA form, the CDR3 reads TGTGCCACCCTCGGGGGGGTGCCTGCTGAAGCTTTCTTT.

V usage is TRBV12-3 or TRBV12-4 and J usage is TRBJ2-3, with 8 nucleotides matching TRBD1. J lost 2 bases, V lost 6 bases, and 10 bases had no gene match. The CDR3 consists of 16 residues. The CDR3 DNA is TGTGCCAGCAGCTTTAACCCGGACAGGGACACAGATACGCAGTATTTT. It translates to CASSFNPDRDTDTQYF.

A few counts support this clonotype. J is TRBJ2-2 and V is TRBV27; tentatively, D is TRBD1 (6 bases). V was shortened by 4 bases and J by 6 bases, with 9 bases between the two germline ends. Germline CDR1 MNHEY, CDR2 SMNVEV (reference sequence). The CDR3 runs 13 residues. CDR3 sequence: CASSWGPAGELFF. CDR3 coding DNA: TGTGCCAGCAGTTGGGGGCCGGCCGGGGAGCTGTTTTTT.

This clonotype was detected many times. The chain recombines TRBV29-1 with TRBJ2-5; D uncertain. The germline V gene encodes CDR1 SQVTM and CDR2 ANQGSEA. This CDR3 region has 10 residues. The V gene lost 6 bases and the J gene lost 5 bases, with 7 bases spanning the gap. The CDR3 nucleotides are TGCAGCGTCTCAGCGGAGACCCAGTACTTC. Residues: CSVSAETQYF.

This clonotype was detected many times. V and J are TRBV11-2 and TRBJ1-6; 10 bases are a match to TRBD1. The CDR3 loop spans 15 amino acids. V gave up 3 bases and J gave up 10 bases; unmatched junction bases: 6. Germline V gives CDR1 SGHAT, CDR2 FQNNGV. CDR3: CASSFRTGGLSPLHF. The CDR3 nucleotides read TGTGCCAGCAGCTTTAGGACAGGGGGTTTATCACCCCTCCACTTT.

This clonotype was seen a few times. The chain has TRBV20-1 and TRBJ2-7; perhaps TRBD2 as D (5 bases). The CDR3 has 12 amino acids. Deletions cut 8 bases from V and 0 bases from J, with 11 bases between. Germline assignment: CDR1 DFQATT and CDR2 SNEGSKA (reference sequence). CDR3 region: CSSRDVSYEQYF. CDR3 DNA: TGCAGTTCCCGGGATGTCTCCTACGAGCAGTACTTC.

The genes are TRBV2 and TRBJ2-1, with 9 nucleotides matching TRBD2. This CDR3 is 14 amino acids long. With 8 bases clipped from V and 6 bases from J, the junction kept 8 bases outside the gene matches. Germline V gene sequence: CDR1 SNHLY, CDR2 FYNNEI. The CDR3 is CASSGGTSPNEQFF. CDR3 nucleotides: TGTGCCAGCTCGGGCGGGACTAGCCCCAATGAGCAGTTCTTC.

This clonotype was seen repeatedly, ten times or more. DNA for the CDR3: TGTGCCAGCAGCTTTGAGCTCCTCAATGAGCAGTTCTTC. Protein sequence: CASSFELLNEQFF. The rearrangement joins TRBV7-9 to TRBJ2-1; no definite D call. The V gene lost 3 bases and the J gene lost 6 bases, with 9 bases spanning the gap. The CDR3 has 13 residues. CDR1 and CDR2 (germline): SEHNR, FQNEAQ (reference sequence).

This clonotype was counted ten times or more. This chain connects TRBV29-1 to TRBJ1-1, with 8 bases lining up with TRBD1. Germline trimming cut 5 bases from V and 4 bases from J; bases unmatched to any gene: 9. The CDR3 runs 14 residues. The germline V gene has CDR1 SQVTM and CDR2 ANQGSEA. CDR3 residues: CSVQGQVRGTEAFF. CDR3 in DNA: TGCAGCGTTCAGGGACAGGTCCGGGGCACTGAAGCTTTCTTT.

The chain joins TRBV5-1 to TRBJ2-1; 10 nucleotides line up with TRBD1. This CDR3 has 14 amino acids. The V gene's germline CDR1 is SGHRS and CDR2 YFSETQ. The ends lost 3 bases at V and 8 bases at J; junction bases unmatched: 5. In DNA form, the CDR3 reads TGCGCCAGCAGCTGGGGGGACAGGGGCGATGAGCAGTTCTTC. Its protein product is CASSWGDRGDEQFF.

This sequence joins TRBV7-8 and TRBJ2-7, with TRBD1 matching 7 bases. This CDR3 is built from 14 residues. V trimming: 1 base; J trimming: 7 bases; junction bases outside the gene matches: 7. From germline, CDR1 is SGHVS and CDR2 FQNEAQ. CDR3 coding DNA: TGTGCCAGCAGCTTAGAGCCAGGGGGAAGTGAGCAGTACGTC. This codes for CASSLEPGGSEQYV.

The chain combines TRBV24-1 with TRBJ2-3; 7 bases align to TRBD1. V was pared by 6 bases and J by 2 bases, with 22 bases of the junction left unmatched. The germline CDR1 and CDR2 sequences are KGHDR and SFDVKD. The CDR3 is 20 amino acids. CDR3: CATSLASDREQPTPTDTQYF. The CDR3, as DNA: TGTGCCACCAGTCTCGCCTCCGACAGGGAGCAACCCACTCCCACAGATACGCAGTATTTT.

This clonotype has more than one count but fewer than ten. This sequence joins TRBV28 and TRBJ2-7, with 9 bases that match TRBD1. Trimming removed 8 bases from V and 5 bases from J; junction bases left unmatched: 7. The CDR3 runs 13 residues. Germline CDR1 MDHEN, CDR2 SYDVKM. DNA of the CDR3: TGTGCCAGCTGCTTACAGGGGGCTAACGAGCAGTACGTC. Translation gives CASCLQGANEQYV.

This clonotype was seen more than once but under ten times. This chain uses TRBV3-1 with TRBJ2-5; D is uncertain. This CDR3 contains 14 residues. The germline gives CDR1 LGHDT, CDR2 YNNKEL (reference sequence). Trimming shortened V by 8 bases and J by 1 base, and 14 bases separated the two germline ends. The CDR3 protein is CASGWGTLQETQYF. CDR3 coding DNA: TGTGCCAGCGGTTGGGGAACTCTCCAAGAGACCCAGTACTTC.

This clonotype appeared a few times. The V gene is TRBV6-1, the J gene TRBJ2-3; the match to TRBD1 covers 7 bases. CDR1 MNHNS and CDR2 SASEGT come from the germline V gene. The CDR3 spans 16 residues. V lost 2 bases and J lost 4; bases outside the gene matches: 9. The CDR3 here is CASSEKAGGSSDTQYF. The CDR3 nucleotides are TGTGCCAGCAGTGAAAAGGCAGGGGGATCCTCAGATACGCAGTATTTT.